This TCR beta chain was sequenced during a study of T-cell reconstitution after alpha-beta-depleted transplantation in children. Preparation of the TCRbeta library involved a method that used unique molecular identifiers. Each CDR3 protein gets one entry after TCRdb re-called the PCR reads with MiXCR. The data show about 400,000 distinct CDR3 sequences, roughly 13% seen once. This clonotype was found a few times. Trimming stripped 2 bases from V and 1 base from J, with 14 bases between. Per germline, CDR1 DFQATT and CDR2 SNEGSKA (reference sequence). The length of the CDR3 is 15 residues. This specimen was PBMCs, taken from the stem cell graft. The receptor's source is a human donor who donated a stem cell graft to a child with Fanconi anemia. J is TRBJ1-1 and V is TRBV20-1; perhaps TRBD1 as D (6 bases). CDR3 in amino acids: CSARKETGGNTEAFF. The DNA for the CDR3 is TGCAGTGCTAGAAAGGAGACAGGTGGGAACACTGAAGCTTTCTTT.